Shown below are 3 T cell receptor beta chains from a single sample sequenced in a study of post-analysis software for immune sequencing data. Findings of the study overall: Four to six TRBV segments (TRBV5-6, TRBV5-1 and TRBV20-1 among them) occurred more frequently in patients than in controls.

These receptors have no identified antigens. Presence of unique molecular identifiers characterized the TCR beta cDNA libraries. TCRdb re-derived calls from the PCR reads in MiXCR, one entry per CDR3 protein. The sample yields roughly 650,000 distinct CDR3 sequences, approximately 60% seen once. Material for sequencing was blood. The receptor source for this set is a girl aged 2-9 years with multiple sclerosis.

V and J are TRBV9 and TRBJ2-5, with 7 positions matching TRBD2. This CDR3 spans 15 amino acids. Germline V gene lookup returns CDR1 SGDLS and CDR2 YYNGEE. V shed 0 bases, J shed 2 bases, and the junction held 4 bases outside the gene matches. The CDR3 bases are TGTGCCAGCAGCGTAGCGGCTAGCGGACAAGAGACCCAGTACTTC. Protein product: CASSVAASGQETQYF. The full variable domain, completed using reference TRBV9 and TRBJ2-5, is DSGVTQTPKHLITATGQRVTLRCSPRSGDLSVYWYQQSLDQGLQFLIQYYNGEERAKGNILERFSAQQFPDLHSELNLSSLELGDSALYFCASSVAASGQETQYFGPGTRLLVL.

This clonotype has a single count. This sequence joins TRBV7-2 and TRBJ1-5; maybe TRBD1 (5 bases). There are 15 residues in the CDR3. Per germline, CDR1 SGHTA and CDR2 FQGNSA. Trimming took 5 bases from V and 3 from J, leaving 14 bases between them. CDR3 in amino acids: CASSAIGTVNQPQHF. The CDR3 nucleotides are TGTGCCAGCAGCGCCATAGGGACTGTCAATCAGCCCCAGCATTTT.

V is TRBV5-6 and J is TRBJ2-3, with 9 bases aligning to TRBD2. The ends lost 0 bases at V and 4 bases at J; junction bases unmatched: 9. CDR1 is SGHDT and CDR2 is YYEEEE in the germline V gene. The CDR3 contains 17 residues. The CDR3 bases are TGTGCCAGCAGCTTGGCCCTGGGACTAGCCACTTCAGATACGCAGTATTTT. This sequence encodes CASSLALGLATSDTQYF.